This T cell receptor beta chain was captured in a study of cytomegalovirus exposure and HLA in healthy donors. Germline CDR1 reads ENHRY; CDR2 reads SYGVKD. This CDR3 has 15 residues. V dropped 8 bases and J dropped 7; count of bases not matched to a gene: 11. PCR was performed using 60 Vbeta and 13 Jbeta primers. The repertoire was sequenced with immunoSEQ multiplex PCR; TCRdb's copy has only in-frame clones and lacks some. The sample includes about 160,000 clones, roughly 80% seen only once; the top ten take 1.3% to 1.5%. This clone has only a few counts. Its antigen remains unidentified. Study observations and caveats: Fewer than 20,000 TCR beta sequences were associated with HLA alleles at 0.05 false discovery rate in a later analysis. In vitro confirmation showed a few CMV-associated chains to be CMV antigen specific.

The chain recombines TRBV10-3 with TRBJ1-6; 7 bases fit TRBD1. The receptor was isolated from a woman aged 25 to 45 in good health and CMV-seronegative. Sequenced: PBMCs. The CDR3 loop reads CAILDRDSLNSPLHF. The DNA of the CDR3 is TGTGCCATCTTAGACCGGGACAGCCTAAATTCACCCCTCCACTTT.